These T cell receptor beta chains were read from a single sample in a study of blood T cell repertoires in COVID-19. The assay was immunoSEQ multiplex PCR, and TCRdb's table has in-frame clones only and misses some. The sample has 200,000 to 300,000 clones, about 87% seen once. Sequencing was done on a sample of peripheral blood. Receptor source: a woman aged 55 to 70 with COVID-19, enrolled during active disease. Both conserved end residues are trimmed from each CDR3.

V | CDR3
TRBV14 | ASSQEDRRAEAF
TRBV2 | ASSGGRLTYEQY
TRBV19 | ASSIRDSNTEAF
TRBV5-8 | ASNIQGALYEQY
TRBV18 | ASSPPGLLSNEQF
TRBV6-6 | ASSYSGRAVEGYT
TRBV3-1/TRBV3-2 | ASRPLAGGPYEQY
TRBV18 | ASSSEPGGSGNTIY
TRBV4-2 | ASSALAGGHDEQF
TRBV6-2/TRBV6-3 | ASSLSGGPYGYT
TRBV5-1 | ASSRKGLAGGDEQF